This T cell receptor beta chain was found in a study of cytomegalovirus exposure and HLA in healthy donors. Those who donated were healthy bone marrow donors. This PCR relied on a set of 60 Vbeta primers and 13 Jbeta primers. Source study methods: A later analysis counted around 74 million unique TCR beta chains, around 12 million shared. Some clones are missing from TCRdb's copy, which holds only in-frame ones; the method was immunoSEQ multiplex PCR. The D gene and trimming were derived from the DNA, and the V and J assignments and clone size from that table. Seen here are under 250,000 clones, about 80% observed once, and the top ten hold about 2.7%. The TCR originated in a woman aged 25-40 years in good health and CMV-seronegative. The sample taken for sequencing was PBMCs.

The CDR3 nucleotides are TGTGCTAGTGGCCGCTCGGTGGAATCAATAGCTGAGCAGTTCTTC. Translation gives CASGRSVESIAEQFF. The chain joins TRBV12-5 to TRBJ2-1; D is uncertain. Germline CDR1 reads LGHNT; CDR2 reads FRNRAP. CDR3 length: 15 amino acids. Trimming removed 6 bases from V and 9 bases from J, with 21 bases in between.